The rows below give T cell receptor beta chains drawn from one sample of a study of blood T cell repertoires in COVID-19. Sequencing used immunoSEQ multiplex PCR; TCRdb keeps in-frame clones, though not all of them. Of around 300,000 clones in the sample, 65% to 85% are singletons; the top ten hold about 3%. What was sequenced was peripheral blood. The source is a man in his thirties or forties with active or convalescent COVID-19. The CDR3 runs from the conserved cysteine through the conserved F or W. A D gene is named only where the DNA matches it firmly. Some rows mark clone size as missing; the rest say once, few, many or name a class of expanded clone.

>NA|TRBV5-1|TRBJ1-1|NA
CASSLGVTAEAFF
TGCGCCAGCAGCTTGGGGGTAACAGCTGAAGCTTTCTTT
>NA|TRBV4-1|TRBJ1-2|NA
CASSPTPGDYGYTF
TGCGCCAGCAGCCCGACACCCGGGGACTATGGCTACACCTTC
>NA|TRBV11-2|TRBJ2-1|NA
CASSLGRLNEQFF
TGTGCCAGCAGCTTAGGCAGGCTTAATGAGCAGTTCTTC
>NA|TRBV24-1|TRBJ1-2|few
CATSDPMANYGYTF
TGTGCCACCAGTGACCCTATGGCTAACTATGGCTACACCTTC
>NA|TRBV5-5|TRBJ2-7|NA
CASSPSSYEQYF
TGTGCCAGCAGTCCTAGCTCCTACGAGCAGTACTTC
>NA|TRBV25-1|TRBJ1-2|NA
CASSDPPGGYTF
TGTGCCAGCAGTGACCCCCCGGGAGGCTACACCTTC
>NA|TRBV29-1|TRBJ1-1|once
CSVEDRTENTEAFF
TGCAGCGTTGAAGATCGGACTGAGAACACTGAAGCTTTCTTT
>NA|TRBV5-1|TRBJ1-5|NA
CASSPETGLSQPQHF
TGCGCCAGCAGCCCAGAGACAGGTCTATCGCAGCCCCAGCATTTT
>TRBD1|TRBV5-1|TRBJ1-4|NA
CASSTTPLRQGMKVEKLFF
TGCGCCAGCAGTACTACCCCACTCCGACAGGGAATGAAAGTCGAAAAACTGTTTTTT
>NA|TRBV11-3|TRBJ1-4|once
CASSLTPAVSGGYEKLFF
TGTGCCAGCAGTTTAACCCCGGCGGTTTCGGGGGGCTATGAAAAACTGTTTTTT
>NA|TRBV10-3|TRBJ1-1|NA
CAISVGEATEAFF
TGTGCCATCAGTGTTGGGGAGGCCACTGAAGCTTTCTTT
>TRBD2|TRBV6-2/TRBV6-3|TRBJ2-7|NA
CASSYTSGEVSYEQYF
TGTGCCAGCAGTTACACGAGCGGGGAAGTCTCCTACGAGCAGTACTTC
>TRBD2|TRBV28|TRBJ2-1|NA
CASSLFGTSGVDEQFF
TGTGCCAGCAGTTTATTCGGGACTAGTGGTGTCGATGAGCAGTTCTTC
>NA|TRBV12-5|TRBJ1-5|NA
CASAPTGFSNQPQHF
TGTGCTAGTGCCCCTACAGGGTTTAGCAATCAGCCCCAGCATTTT
>NA|TRBV5-1|TRBJ2-7|NA
CASSLGPGHADYEQYF
TGCGCCAGCAGCTTGGGACCGGGACATGCGGACTACGAGCAGTACTTC
>NA|TRBV9|TRBJ1-3|few
CASSVDPGKDTIYF
TGTGCCAGCAGCGTAGACCCAGGGAAAGACACCATATATTTT
>NA|TRBV12-3/TRBV12-4|TRBJ2-1|NA
CASRQGGGNEQFF
TGTGCCAGCAGGCAAGGGGGGGGCAATGAGCAGTTCTTC
>TRBD2|TRBV24-1|TRBJ2-5|NA
CATSDSQAGGRETQYF
TGTGCCACCAGTGACTCCCAGGCGGGAGGTCGGGAGACCCAGTACTTC
>TRBD1|TRBV2|TRBJ1-4|few
CASRGTGLNEKLFF
TGTGCCAGCAGGGGGACAGGGCTTAATGAAAAACTGTTTTTT
>NA|TRBV7-2|TRBJ2-1|once
CASSPPGSRQFF
TGTGCCAGCAGCCCCCCGGGAAGTCGTCAGTTCTTC
>TRBD1|TRBV5-1|TRBJ2-7|NA
CASSPGQGPYEQYF
TGCGCCAGCAGCCCCGGACAGGGTCCCTACGAGCAGTACTTC
>TRBD1|TRBV5-4|TRBJ2-2|NA
CASSLAPGQGNTGELFF
TGTGCCAGCAGCTTGGCACCGGGACAGGGGAACACCGGGGAGCTGTTTTTT
>NA|TRBV30|TRBJ2-5|NA
CAWSYGRRYQETQYF
TGTGCCTGGAGTTATGGCAGGAGGTACCAAGAGACCCAGTACTTC
>TRBD1|TRBV5-1|TRBJ1-2|NA
CASSLGDRGGTF
TGCGCCAGCAGCTTGGGGGACAGGGGAGGCACCTTC
>NA|TRBV4-1|TRBJ2-5|NA
CASSLTGGAQYF
TGCGCCAGCAGCCTAACAGGGGGGGCCCAGTACTTC
>NA|TRBV18|TRBJ1-4|few
CASSPGQGTEKLFF
TGTGCCAGCTCACCAGGGCAGGGGACTGAAAAACTGTTTTTT
>NA|TRBV27|TRBJ2-7|NA
CASSLHSPPYEQYF
TGTGCCAGCAGTTTACACTCACCCCCCTACGAGCAGTACTTC
>NA|TRBV7-9|TRBJ2-5|NA
CASSSGTLETQYF
TGTGCCAGCAGCTCGGGGACACTAGAGACCCAGTACTTC
>TRBD1|TRBV6-1|TRBJ1-5|many
CASSEREGAGIFWPQHF
TGTGCCAGCAGTGAACGGGAGGGGGCAGGGATATTTTGGCCCCAGCATTTT
>NA|TRBV7-2|TRBJ2-1|NA
CASSLVSRGSSYNEQFF
TGTGCCAGCAGCTTAGTATCACGGGGGAGCTCCTACAATGAGCAGTTCTTC
>NA|TRBV7-9|TRBJ1-2|NA
CASSLGGPGYTF
TGTGCCAGCAGCCTGGGGGGGCCTGGCTACACCTTC
>TRBD1|TRBV28|TRBJ1-1|NA
CASSLFVLGGQGALEAFF
TGTGCCAGCAGTTTATTCGTCCTCGGGGGACAGGGGGCGCTTGAAGCTTTCTTT
>NA|TRBV27|TRBJ1-5|NA
CASSENGYSNQPQHF
TGTGCCAGCAGTGAAAACGGGTATAGCAATCAGCCCCAGCATTTT
>TRBD2|TRBV30|TRBJ2-1|NA
CAWSVRTSGYNEQFF
TGTGCCTGGAGTGTACGGACTAGCGGGTACAATGAGCAGTTCTTC
>NA|TRBV6-5|TRBJ1-5|NA
CASSYSGVGGNQPQHF
TGTGCCAGCAGTTACTCCGGGGTAGGCGGCAATCAGCCCCAGCATTTT
>NA|TRBV7-3|TRBJ2-1|NA
CASSPRPTGRDEQFF
TGTGCCAGCAGCCCCCGCCCCACAGGTAGGGATGAGCAGTTCTTC
>NA|TRBV5-6|TRBJ2-3|NA
CASSLLGQELTDTQYF
TGTGCCAGCAGCTTGCTGGGGCAAGAATTAACAGATACGCAGTATTTT
>TRBD1|TRBV9|TRBJ1-1|NA
CASSPRTGNTEAFF
TGTGCCAGCAGCCCTCGGACAGGGAACACTGAAGCTTTCTTT
>NA|TRBV7-3|TRBJ2-7|many
CASSLTGRYEQYF
TGTGCCAGCAGCTTGACAGGCCGCTACGAGCAGTACTTC
>TRBD1|TRBV19|TRBJ1-1|NA
CASSVTGGNTEAFF
TGTGCCAGTAGTGTGACAGGGGGGAACACTGAAGCTTTCTTT
>TRBD1|TRBV6-1|TRBJ1-2|once
CASSEHMAGQGVYGYTF
TGTGCCAGCAGTGAACATATGGCGGGACAGGGGGTCTATGGCTACACCTTC
>NA|TRBV6-6|TRBJ2-1|NA
CASSYSKIADEQFF
TGTGCCAGCAGTTACTCGAAAATAGCGGATGAGCAGTTCTTC
>TRBD2|TRBV28|TRBJ2-1|NA
CASIKAGGSGEQFF
TGTGCCAGCATTAAAGCGGGAGGGTCCGGTGAGCAGTTCTTC
>NA|TRBV4-2|TRBJ1-3|NA
CASSQDPPGWVTGNTIYF
TGTGCCAGCAGCCAGGATCCCCCAGGGTGGGTCACTGGAAACACCATATATTTT
>NA|TRBV28|TRBJ1-6|NA
CASSLTRVSYNSPLHF
TGTGCCAGCAGTTTAACGAGGGTCTCCTATAATTCACCCCTCCACTTT
>TRBD2|TRBV5-1|TRBJ2-7|NA
CASSLLGTSTHEQYF
TGCGCCAGCAGCTTGTTGGGGACTAGCACACACGAGCAGTACTTC
>TRBD1|TRBV6-2/TRBV6-3|TRBJ2-7|NA
CASSPPQGATYEQYF
TGTGCCAGCAGCCCTCCCCAGGGGGCGACCTACGAGCAGTACTTC
>TRBD1|TRBV29-1|TRBJ1-1|NA
CSVDRQGRTEAFF
TGCAGCGTTGACCGACAGGGCAGGACTGAAGCTTTCTTT
>NA|TRBV2|TRBJ1-2|once
CASSTGRDQYGYTF
TGTGCCAGCAGTACCGGGAGGGACCAATATGGCTACACCTTC
>TRBD2|TRBV7-3|TRBJ2-3|NA
CASSLLAGSTDTQYF
TGTGCCAGCAGCTTATTAGCGGGGAGCACAGATACGCAGTATTTT
>NA|TRBV27|TRBJ1-5|few
CASSLAPYSNQPQHF
TGTGCCAGCAGCCTAGCCCCATATAGCAATCAGCCCCAGCATTTT
>TRBD2|TRBV24-1|TRBJ2-7|once
CATSDPGLAGGTRNEQYF
TGTGCCACCAGTGATCCTGGACTAGCGGGGGGTACGAGAAACGAGCAGTACTTC